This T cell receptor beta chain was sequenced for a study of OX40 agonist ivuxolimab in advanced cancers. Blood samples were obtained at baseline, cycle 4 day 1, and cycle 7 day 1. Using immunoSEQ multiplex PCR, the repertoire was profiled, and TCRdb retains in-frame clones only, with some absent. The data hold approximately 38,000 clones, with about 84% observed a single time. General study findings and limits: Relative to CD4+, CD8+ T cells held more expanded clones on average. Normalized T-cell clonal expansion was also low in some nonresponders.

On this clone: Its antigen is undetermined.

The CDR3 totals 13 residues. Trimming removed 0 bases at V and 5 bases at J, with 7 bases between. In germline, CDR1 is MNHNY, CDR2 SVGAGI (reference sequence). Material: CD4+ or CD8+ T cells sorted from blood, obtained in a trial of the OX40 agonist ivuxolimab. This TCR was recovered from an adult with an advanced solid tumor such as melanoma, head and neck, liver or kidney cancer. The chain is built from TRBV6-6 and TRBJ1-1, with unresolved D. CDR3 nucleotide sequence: TGTGCCAGCAGTTACTCGGAAGGAACTGAAGCTTTCTTT. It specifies CASSYSEGTEAFF.